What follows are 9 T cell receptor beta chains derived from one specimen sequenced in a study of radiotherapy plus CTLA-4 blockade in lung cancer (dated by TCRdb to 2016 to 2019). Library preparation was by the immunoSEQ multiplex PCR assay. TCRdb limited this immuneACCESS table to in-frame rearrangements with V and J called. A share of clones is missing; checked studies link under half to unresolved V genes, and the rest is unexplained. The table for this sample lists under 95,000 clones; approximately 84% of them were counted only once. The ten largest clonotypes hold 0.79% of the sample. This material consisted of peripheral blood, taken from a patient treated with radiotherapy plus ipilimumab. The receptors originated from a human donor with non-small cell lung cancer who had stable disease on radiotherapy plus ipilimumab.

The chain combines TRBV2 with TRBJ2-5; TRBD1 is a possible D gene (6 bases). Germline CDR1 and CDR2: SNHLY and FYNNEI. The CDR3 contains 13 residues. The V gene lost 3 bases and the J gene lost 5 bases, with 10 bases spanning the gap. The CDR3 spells CASSELGAETQYF. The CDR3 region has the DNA TGTGCCAGCAGTGAGTTGGGGGCTGAGACCCAGTACTTC.

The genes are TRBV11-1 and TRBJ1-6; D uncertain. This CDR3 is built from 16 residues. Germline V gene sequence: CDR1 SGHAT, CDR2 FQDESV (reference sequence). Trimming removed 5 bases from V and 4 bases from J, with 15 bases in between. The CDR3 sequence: CASSLQSRAYNSPLHF. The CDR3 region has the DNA TGTGCCAGCAGCCTACAGTCAAGGGCTTATAATTCACCCCTCCACTTT.

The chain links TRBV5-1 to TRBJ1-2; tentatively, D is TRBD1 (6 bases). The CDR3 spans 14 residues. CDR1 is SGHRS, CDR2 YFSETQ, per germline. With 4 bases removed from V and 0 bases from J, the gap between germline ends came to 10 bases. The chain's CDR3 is CASSEDSTNYGYTF. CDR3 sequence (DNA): TGCGCCAGCAGCGAGGACAGCACTAACTATGGCTACACCTTC. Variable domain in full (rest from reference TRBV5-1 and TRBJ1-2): KAGVTQTPRYLIKTRGQQVTLSCSPISGHRSVSWYQQTPGQGLQFLFEYFSETQRNKGNFPGRFSGRQFSNSRSEMNVSTLELGDSALYLCASSEDSTNYGYTFGSGTRLTVV.

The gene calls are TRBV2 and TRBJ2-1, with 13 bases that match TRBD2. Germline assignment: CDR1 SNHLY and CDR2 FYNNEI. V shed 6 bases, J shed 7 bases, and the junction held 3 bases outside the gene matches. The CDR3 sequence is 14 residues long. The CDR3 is CASSLLAGGNEQFF. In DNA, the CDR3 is TGTGCCAGCAGCTTACTAGCGGGGGGGAATGAGCAGTTCTTC. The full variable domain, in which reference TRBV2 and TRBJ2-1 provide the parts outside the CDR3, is EPEVTQTPSHQVTQMGQEVILRCVPISNHLYFYWYRQILGQKVEFLVSFYNNEISEKSEIFDDQFSVERPDGSNFTLKIRSTKLEDSAMYFCASSLLAGGNEQFFGPGTRLTVL.

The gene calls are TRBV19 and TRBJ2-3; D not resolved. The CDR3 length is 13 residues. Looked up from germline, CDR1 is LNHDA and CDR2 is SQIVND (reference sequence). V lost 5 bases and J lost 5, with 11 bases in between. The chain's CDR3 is CASSVLTQDTQYF. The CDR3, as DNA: TGTGCCAGTAGTGTTTTGACCCAAGATACGCAGTATTTT.

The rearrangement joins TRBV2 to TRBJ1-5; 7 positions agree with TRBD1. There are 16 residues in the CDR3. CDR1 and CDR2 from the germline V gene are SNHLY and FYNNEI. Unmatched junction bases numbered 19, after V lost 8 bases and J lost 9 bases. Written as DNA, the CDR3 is TGTGCCAGCTCCCCGAACTGGACAGGAGGGCAGGGGCCCCAGCATTTT. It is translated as CASSPNWTGGQGPQHF. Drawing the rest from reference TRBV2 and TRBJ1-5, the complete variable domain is EPEVTQTPSHQVTQMGQEVILRCVPISNHLYFYWYRQILGQKVEFLVSFYNNEISEKSEIFDDQFSVERPDGSNFTLKIRSTKLEDSAMYFCASSPNWTGGQGPQHFGDGTRLSIL.

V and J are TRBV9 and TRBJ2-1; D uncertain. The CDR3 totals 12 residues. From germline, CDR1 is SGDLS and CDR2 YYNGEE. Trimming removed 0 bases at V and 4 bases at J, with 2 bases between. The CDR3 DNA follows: TGTGCCAGCAGCGTAGGATACAATGAGCAGTTCTTC. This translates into CASSVGYNEQFF.

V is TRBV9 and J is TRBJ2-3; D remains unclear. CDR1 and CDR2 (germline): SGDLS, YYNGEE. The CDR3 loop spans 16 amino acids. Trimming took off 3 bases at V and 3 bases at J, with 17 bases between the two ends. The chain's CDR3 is CASSAPSGYRTDTQYF. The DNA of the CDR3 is TGTGCCAGCAGCGCCCCCTCTGGGTACCGGACAGATACGCAGTATTTT.

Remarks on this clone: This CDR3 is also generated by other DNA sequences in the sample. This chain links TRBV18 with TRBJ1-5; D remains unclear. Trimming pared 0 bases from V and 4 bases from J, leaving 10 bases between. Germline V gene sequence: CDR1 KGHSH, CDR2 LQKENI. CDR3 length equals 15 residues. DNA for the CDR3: TGTGCCAGCTCACCACCAGGGATGCGGAATCAGCCCCAGCATTTT. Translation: CASSPPGMRNQPQHF.